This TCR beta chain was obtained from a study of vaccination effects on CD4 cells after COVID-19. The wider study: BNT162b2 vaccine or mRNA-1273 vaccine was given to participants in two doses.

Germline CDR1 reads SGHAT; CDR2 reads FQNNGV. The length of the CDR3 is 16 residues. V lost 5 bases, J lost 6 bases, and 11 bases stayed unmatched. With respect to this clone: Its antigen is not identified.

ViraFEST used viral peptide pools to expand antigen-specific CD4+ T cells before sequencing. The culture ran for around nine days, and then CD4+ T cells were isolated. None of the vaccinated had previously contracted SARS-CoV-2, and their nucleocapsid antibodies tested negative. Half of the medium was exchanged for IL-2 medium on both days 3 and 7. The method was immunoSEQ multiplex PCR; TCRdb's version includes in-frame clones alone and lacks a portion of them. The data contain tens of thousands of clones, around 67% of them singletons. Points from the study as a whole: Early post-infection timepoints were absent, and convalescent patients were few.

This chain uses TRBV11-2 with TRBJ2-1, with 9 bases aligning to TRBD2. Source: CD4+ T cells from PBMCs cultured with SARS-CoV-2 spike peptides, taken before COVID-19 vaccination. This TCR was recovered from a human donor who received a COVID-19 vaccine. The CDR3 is CASSNSREAGGNEQFF. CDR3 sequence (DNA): TGTGCCAGCAGCAACTCCCGGGAAGCGGGGGGCAATGAGCAGTTCTTC.